This T cell receptor (beta chain) comes out of a study of long-term antiretroviral therapy in people with HIV. Study background: About a decade before 2015, the earliest samples were taken when ART was typically delayed.

Germline CDR1 and CDR2: SEHNR and FQNEAQ (reference sequence). Trimming pared 5 bases from V and 0 bases from J, leaving 20 bases between. This CDR3 has 19 amino acids. At survey level, the immunoSEQ assay was run in its v3.0 version. The repertoire was sequenced with immunoSEQ multiplex PCR; TCRdb's copy has only in-frame clones and lacks some. The data show roughly 17,000 clones, with around 90% seen just once and 8.9% held by the top ten. The chain has TRBV7-9 and TRBJ2-6, with D tentatively TRBD1 or TRBD2 (5 bases each). This receptor was identified in a man in his fifties or sixties with HIV. This material consisted of unsorted PBMCs, taken 0.3 years after starting antiretroviral therapy. In DNA form, the CDR3 reads TGTGCCAGCAGCACTCGACAGAGGGGCGGAAGCTCTGGGGCCAACGTCCTGACTTTC. It is translated as CASSTRQRGGSSGANVLTF.